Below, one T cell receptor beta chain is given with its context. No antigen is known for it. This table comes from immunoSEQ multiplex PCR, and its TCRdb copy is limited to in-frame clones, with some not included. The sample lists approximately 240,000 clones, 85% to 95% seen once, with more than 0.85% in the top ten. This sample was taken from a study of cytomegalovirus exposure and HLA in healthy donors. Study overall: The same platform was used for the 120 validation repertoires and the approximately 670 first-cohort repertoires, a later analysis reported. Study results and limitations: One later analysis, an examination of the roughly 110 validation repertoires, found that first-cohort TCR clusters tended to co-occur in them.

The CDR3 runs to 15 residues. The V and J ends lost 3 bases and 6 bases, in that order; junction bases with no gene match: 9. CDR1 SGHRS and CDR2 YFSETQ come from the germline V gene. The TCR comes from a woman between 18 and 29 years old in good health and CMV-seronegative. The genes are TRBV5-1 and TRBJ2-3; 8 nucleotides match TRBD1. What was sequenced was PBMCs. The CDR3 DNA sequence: TGCGCCAGCAGCTCCCGACAGGGGCAATCGGATACGCAGTATTTT. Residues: CASSSRQGQSDTQYF.